The clone carrying this TCR beta chain was detected ten times or more. This record belongs to a study of blood T cells in healthy people across ages. Combining a sample-barcoded 5' primer with a J-beta primer mix, a second PCR ran for roughly 6 to 11 cycles. TCRdb analysed the 5' RACE reads with MiXCR anew, one entry per CDR3 protein. The sample consists of fewer than 950,000 distinct CDR3 sequences, about 34% of them appearing once. V lost 0 bases to trimming and J lost 5 bases, with 10 bases between them. CDR1 and CDR2 (germline): MGHRA, YSYEKL. The CDR3 consists of 15 residues. What was sequenced was blood. The chain couples TRBV4-1 to TRBJ2-2; weak D call: TRBD1 (6 bases). The sequence came from a young man in good health. For the CDR3, the DNA is TGCGCCAGCAGCCAAGATGGGGGCGGTACCGGGGAGCTGTTTTTT. Encoded protein: CASSQDGGGTGELFF.